Each of the 22 T cell receptor beta chains below was sequenced from the same sample in a study of early T cells in non-severe SARS-CoV-2 infection. From the 5' RACE reads, TCRdb called clonotypes with MiXCR, one entry per CDR3 protein. This sample has about 55,000 distinct CDR3 sequences; about 15% occur once, and the top ten carry more than 8%. The input for sequencing was whole blood, taken at baseline. The receptors derive from an adult who was a healthcare worker with PCR-confirmed SARS-CoV-2 infection or an uninfected control (not recorded which).

This clonotype occurred a few times. This chain connects TRBV6-2 or TRBV6-3 to TRBJ2-1; 7 bases are a match to TRBD2. Germline assignment: CDR1 MNHEY and CDR2 SVGEGT. V lost 4 bases and J lost 4; bases outside the gene matches: 7. The CDR3 totals 15 residues. The CDR3: CASSWGGGPYNEQFF. For the CDR3, the DNA is TGTGCCAGCAGTTGGGGCGGGGGTCCATACAATGAGCAGTTCTTC.

About this clonotype: At one end, the junction sequence differs from germline, possibly due to a read error. J is TRBJ2-2 and V is TRBV2; the D gene is possibly TRBD2 (6 bases). The germline gives CDR1 SNHLY, CDR2 FYNNEI. The CDR3 length is 12 residues. The DNA of the CDR3 is TGTGTCAGCAAGAGCGGGCCCGGGGAGCTGTTTTTT. Its protein is CVSKSGPGELFF.

This clonotype was seen more than once but under ten times. V and J are TRBV6-4 and TRBJ2-2; TRBD1 agrees at 9 bases. The J segment lost 4 bases and the V segment lost 0 bases, leaving 3 bases of the junction unmatched. Germline CDR1 is MRHNA and CDR2 is SNTAGT. This CDR3 spans 16 amino acids. The CDR3 nucleotides read TGTGCCAGCAGTGACTCGCCGGGACAGGGCACCGGGGAGCTGTTTTTT. Translating gives CASSDSPGQGTGELFF.

The chain carries TRBV20-1 and TRBJ2-1; TRBD2 matches at 12 bases. Per germline, CDR1 DFQATT and CDR2 SNEGSKA (reference sequence). V was clipped by 6 bases and J by 9 bases; unmatched bases: 6. The CDR3 has 13 amino acids. The CDR3 region is CSAGKTSGGEQFF. CDR3 in DNA: TGCAGTGCCGGGAAGACTAGCGGGGGTGAGCAGTTCTTC.

This clonotype came up a few times. This chain links TRBV3-1 with TRBJ2-7; D could derive from TRBD1 or TRBD2 (5 bases each). This CDR3 has 14 amino acids. Trimming cost V 0 bases and J 6 bases, with 12 bases left between them. CDR1 is LGHDT and CDR2 is YNNKEL in the germline V gene (reference sequence). CDR3 in amino acids: CASSQEPPGAEQYF. The DNA for the CDR3 is TGTGCCAGCAGCCAAGAACCCCCCGGGGCCGAGCAGTACTTC.

The chain employs TRBV19 and TRBJ1-4; 8 nucleotides line up with TRBD1. Germline values: CDR1 LNHDA, CDR2 SQIVND (reference sequence). This CDR3 spans 13 amino acids. V lost 10 bases, J lost 7 bases, and 8 bases stayed unmatched. Here the CDR3 DNA reads TGTGCCACCGCGGACAGGGCGGGTGAAAAACTGTTTTTT. As protein: CATADRAGEKLFF.

Only a few counts were recorded for this clonotype. V gene TRBV28 combines with J gene TRBJ2-7; TRBD2 matches 10 bases. CDR1 and CDR2 from the germline V gene are MDHEN and SYDVKM. The CDR3 consists of 17 residues. V lost 4 bases and J lost 0; bases outside the gene matches: 9. Here the CDR3 reads CASSSLHSGRSSYEQYF. DNA for the CDR3: TGTGCCAGCAGTTCCCTCCATAGCGGGAGGAGCTCCTACGAGCAGTACTTC. The whole variable domain, filled in from reference TRBV28 and TRBJ2-7, reads DVKVTQSSRYLVKRTGEKVFLECVQDMDHENMFWYRQDPGLGLRLIYFSYDVKMKEKGDIPEGYSVSREKKERFSLILESASTNQTSMYLCASSSLHSGRSSYEQYFGPGTRLTVT.

This clonotype occurred a few times. The chain couples TRBV25-1 to TRBJ2-3; D is unresolved. Looked up from germline, CDR1 is MGHDK and CDR2 is SYGVNS. The V end lost 5 bases, the J end lost 5 bases, and 20 bases lay between the germline ends. The CDR3 runs to 16 residues. CDR3 loop: CASSPPDWENLDTQYF. The CDR3 DNA reads as TGTGCCAGCAGTCCCCCCGACTGGGAAAACTTAGATACGCAGTATTTT.

The chain employs TRBV4-1 and TRBJ2-3; D is unresolved. This CDR3 is built from 15 residues. CDR1 MGHRA and CDR2 YSYEKL come from the germline V gene. V was shortened by 0 bases and J by 4 bases, with 11 bases between the two germline ends. CDR3 amino acids: CASSQEGQVPDTQYF. CDR3 bases: TGCGCCAGCAGCCAAGAAGGCCAGGTGCCAGATACGCAGTATTTT.

The CDR3, as DNA: TGTGCCAGCAGCTTAGTCGCTTCGGGCAGCCGTTTTTACGAGCAGTACTTC. Protein sequence: CASSLVASGSRFYEQYF. The J gene is TRBJ2-7, the V gene TRBV7-9, with D uncertain. The CDR3 sequence is 17 residues long. Trimming pared 1 base from V and 4 bases from J, leaving 20 bases between. In germline, CDR1 is SEHNR, CDR2 FQNEAQ (reference sequence).

This clonotype came up a few times. The V and J genes are TRBV2 and TRBJ1-1; 10 positions match TRBD1. This CDR3 has 15 residues. Germline V gives CDR1 SNHLY, CDR2 FYNNEI. With V trimmed by 2 bases and J by 6 bases, 6 bases remained unmatched. CDR3 amino acids: CASSETRDRGPEAFF. The CDR3 DNA sequence: TGTGCCAGCAGTGAAACTAGGGACAGGGGACCTGAAGCTTTCTTT.

This clonotype has ten or more counts. This chain uses TRBV10-3 with TRBJ2-5, with 9 bases matching TRBD2. Unmatched junction bases numbered 5, after V lost 8 bases and J lost 4 bases. The CDR3 is made up of 13 amino acids. CDR1 ENHRY and CDR2 SYGVKD come from the germline V gene. The CDR3 nucleotides are TGTGCCATCGCGGGGGGGCGGAGAGAGACCCAGTACTTC. Translation: CAIAGGRRETQYF.

This clonotype was seen many times. The chain uses TRBV5-1 and TRBJ2-1; TRBD2 might be the D (5 bases). Germline lookup yields CDR1 SGHRS and CDR2 YFSETQ. Trimming cost V 2 bases and J 10 bases, with 16 bases left between them. The CDR3 runs 14 residues. The CDR3 bases are TGCGCCAGCAGCTTCTCTGGGGAGCTCGGGGAGCAGTTCTTC. Its translation is CASSFSGELGEQFF. The full variable domain, with the rest looked up from reference TRBV5-1 and TRBJ2-1, is KAGVTQTPRYLIKTRGQQVTLSCSPISGHRSVSWYQQTPGQGLQFLFEYFSETQRNKGNFPGRFSGRQFSNSRSEMNVSTLELGDSALYLCASSFSGELGEQFFGPGTRLTVL.

The rearrangement uses TRBV20-1 and TRBJ2-4; 10 bases line up with TRBD2. With V trimmed by 2 bases and J by 1 base, 11 bases remained unmatched. The CDR3 has 18 residues. Germline lookup yields CDR1 DFQATT and CDR2 SNEGSKA (reference sequence). This chain's CDR3 is CSARRASGSSGAKNIQYF. The CDR3 DNA reads as TGCAGTGCTAGAAGGGCTAGCGGGAGTAGCGGGGCCAAAAACATTCAGTACTTC.

The rearrangement uses TRBV10-1 and TRBJ2-3, with TRBD2 as a possible D gene (5 bases). The CDR3 runs to 17 residues. With 0 bases removed from V and 4 bases from J, the gap between germline ends came to 17 bases. Germline V lookup: CDR1 WNHNN, CDR2 SYGVQD (reference sequence). The CDR3 reads CASSESSWTGNSDTQYF. CDR3 bases: TGCGCCAGCAGTGAGTCGAGCTGGACGGGAAACTCAGATACGCAGTATTTT.

A few counts support this clonotype. This chain uses TRBV7-6 with TRBJ2-7; the D gene is possibly TRBD1 (5 bases). CDR3 length: 15 amino acids. CDR1 is SGHVS and CDR2 is FNYEAQ in the germline V gene. V lost 1 base, J lost 0 bases, and 10 bases lay in between. The CDR3 protein is CASSLEQASSYEQYF. The CDR3 region has the DNA TGTGCCAGCAGCTTAGAACAGGCGAGCTCCTACGAGCAGTACTTC.

This clonotype was seen at least ten times. This chain joins TRBV12-3 or TRBV12-4 and TRBJ2-3; unclear D gene. Trimming left V 3 bases short and J 9 bases short, with 7 bases between. The CDR3 is made up of 11 amino acids. CDR3 sequence reads: CASSFSETQYF. The CDR3 nucleotides read TGTGCCAGCAGTTTTAGTGAAACGCAGTATTTT.

This clonotype was observed a handful of times. The chain recombines TRBV12-2 with TRBJ2-7; the table calls TRBD2, which could not be checked here. TRBV12-2 is a pseudogene. This CDR3 region has 17 residues. The CDR3 DNA is TGTGCAAGTCGCTTAATAACAATGACTAGCGGGGGCTACGAGCAGTACTTC. Amino acids: CASRLITMTSGGYEQYF.

This clonotype was picked up many times. V is TRBV30 and J is TRBJ1-3; no clear D. V was pared by 1 base and J by 3 bases, with 10 bases between. Germline CDR1 and CDR2: GTSNPN and SVGIG (reference sequence). The CDR3 has 14 amino acids. The CDR3 loop reads CAWSERNRGNTIYF. CDR3 in DNA: TGTGCCTGGAGTGAAAGGAATCGTGGAAACACCATATATTTT.

The chain couples TRBV4-2 to TRBJ1-2, with a tentative D call TRBD1 (6 bases). CDR1 and CDR2 (germline): LGHNA, YNFKEQ. This CDR3 comprises 17 residues. The V end was cut by 4 bases, the J end by 1 base, with 19 bases between. This CDR3 is CASSLIALGGFNYGYTF. In DNA, the CDR3 is TGTGCCAGCAGCCTCATCGCCCTAGGGGGGTTTAACTATGGCTACACCTTC.

This clonotype was found a few times. V usage is TRBV5-1 and J usage is TRBJ2-3; TRBD1 aligns across 8 bases. With V trimmed by 2 bases and J by 2 bases, 4 bases remained unmatched. This CDR3 is 15 amino acids long. Germline assignment: CDR1 SGHRS and CDR2 YFSETQ. The CDR3 coding sequence is TGCGCCAGCAGCTTCGGACAGGGCACCACAGATACGCAGTATTTT. This encodes CASSFGQGTTDTQYF.

The chain uses TRBV2 and TRBJ1-3; 7 nucleotides align to TRBD1. The CDR3 extends over 15 amino acids. V shed 7 bases and J 0 bases; nucleotides not matched to a gene: 6. From germline, CDR1 is SNHLY and CDR2 FYNNEI. The CDR3 loop is CASTLGQFSGNTIYF. The CDR3 DNA reads as TGTGCCAGCACCCTGGGACAGTTCTCTGGAAACACCATATATTTT.